The entry that follows covers one TCR beta chain sequence. The data were obtained in a study of blood T cell repertoires in COVID-19. Repertoires were generated with immunoSEQ multiplex PCR, while TCRdb's copy carries only in-frame clones and drops some. The sample yields 250,000 to 300,000 clones, approximately 85% seen once. Clinical histories supplied by participants themselves formed the basis of cohort assignment. Deletions cut 6 bases from V and 0 bases from J, with 12 bases between. This CDR3 is built from 15 residues. Germline loops: CDR1 MNHNY, CDR2 SVGAGI (reference sequence). This receptor was identified in a woman between 45 and 65 years old who had recovered from COVID-19. The chain carries TRBV6-6 and TRBJ2-4; maybe TRBD2 (6 bases). Source material: PBMCs or T cells enriched from blood (not recorded which). CDR3 in DNA: TGTGCCAGCAGCCCGGACTACCTAGCCAAAAACATTCAGTACTTC. This sequence encodes CASSPDYLAKNIQYF.